The sequence of this T cell receptor (beta chain) was determined in a study of blood T cell repertoires in COVID-19. On the study more broadly: The study drew acute and convalescent COVID-19 samples from the United States, Italy and Spain. Sample material is recorded as cDNA or gDNA derived from T cells, B-cell-depleted T cells, or PBMCs.

Methods used by the authors: Amplification of reference gene primers was used by the study to estimate nucleated cell counts. Using immunoSEQ multiplex PCR, the repertoire was profiled, and TCRdb retains in-frame clones only, with some absent. V and J calls and clone size are those listed in that table; D and trimming were worked out from the DNA. Here the sample spans 200,000 to 250,000 clones, around 90% being singletons. The V and J ends lost 0 bases and 3 bases respectively, with 5 bases between them. The CDR3 sequence is 13 residues long. Germline loops: CDR1 ENHRY, CDR2 SYGVKD. Patients in Seattle were enrolled during active infection, then followed longitudinally.

This receptor was taken from a man younger than 40 with COVID-19, enrolled during active disease. The chain combines TRBV10-3 with TRBJ1-2; D is uncertain. The sequencing input was peripheral blood. Here the CDR3 DNA reads TGTGCCATCAGTGAGTCAGCGTACTATGGCTACACCTTC. Its translation is CAISESAYYGYTF.